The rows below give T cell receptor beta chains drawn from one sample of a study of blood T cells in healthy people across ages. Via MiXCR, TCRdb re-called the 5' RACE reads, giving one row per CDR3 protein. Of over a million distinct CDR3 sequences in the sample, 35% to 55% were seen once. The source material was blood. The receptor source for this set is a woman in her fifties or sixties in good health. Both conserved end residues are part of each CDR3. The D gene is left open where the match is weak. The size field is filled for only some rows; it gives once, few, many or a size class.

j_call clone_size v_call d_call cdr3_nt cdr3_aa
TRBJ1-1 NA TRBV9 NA TGTGCCAGCAGCGTAGATGGCCAAAGGACTGAAGCTTTCTTT CASSVDGQRTEAFF
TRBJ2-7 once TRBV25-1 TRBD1 TGTGCTAGCAGTAAGGTGACAGGGATCTACGAGCAGTACTTC CASSKVTGIYEQYF
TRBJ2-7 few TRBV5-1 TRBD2 TGCGCCAGCAGCAACGGACTAGCGGGAGGGATCGGCTACGAGCAGTACTTC CASSNGLAGGIGYEQYF
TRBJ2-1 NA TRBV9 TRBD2 TGTGCCAGCAGCGTAGGGGTAGCGGGAAACAATGAGCAGTTCTTC CASSVGVAGNNEQFF
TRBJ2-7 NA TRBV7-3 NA TGTGCCAGCAGCTATAAGGCCGGGAACGAGCAGTACTTC CASSYKAGNEQYF
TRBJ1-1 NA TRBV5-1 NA TGTGCCAGCAGCTCGGACAGTGAAGCTTTCTTT CASSSDSEAFF
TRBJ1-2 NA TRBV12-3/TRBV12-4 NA TGTGCCAGCAGTCCGACCAGGGGAAGCGCCTATGGCTACACCTTC CASSPTRGSAYGYTF
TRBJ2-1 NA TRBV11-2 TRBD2 TGTGCCAGCAGCTACTCTAGCGGGAGTTCCTACAATGGGCAGTTCTTC CASSYSSGSSYNGQFF
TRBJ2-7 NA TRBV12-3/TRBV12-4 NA TGTGCCAGCAGTTTATTGTCGACCGCCTACGAGCAGTACTTC CASSLLSTAYEQYF
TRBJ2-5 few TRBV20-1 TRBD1 TGCAGTGCAACCCGACAGGGCGGGGAGACCCAGTACTTC CSATRQGGETQYF
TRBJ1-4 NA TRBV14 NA TGTGCCAGCAGCCGAGGGATCGAGACTGAAAAACTGTTTTTT CASSRGIETEKLFF
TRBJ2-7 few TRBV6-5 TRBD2 TGTGCCAGCAGTTACCGAAACCGGGTAGCGGGAGTTCCGAGGTACGAGCAGTACTTC CASSYRNRVAGVPRYEQYF
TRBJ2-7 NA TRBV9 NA TGTGCCAGCAGCGTTACTTCGAGAGACTACGAGCAGTACTTC CASSVTSRDYEQYF
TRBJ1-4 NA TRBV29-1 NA TGCAGCGTTGGAGGGACGGTTGGTGAAAAACTGTTTTTT CSVGGTVGEKLFF
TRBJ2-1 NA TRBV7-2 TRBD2 TGTGCCAGCAGCGGGGCTAGCGGGAGTACCTACAATGAGCAGTTCTTC CASSGASGSTYNEQFF
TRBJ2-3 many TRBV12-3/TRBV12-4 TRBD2 TGTGCCAGCAGTTTACTAGCGGAAAGCACAGATACGCAGTATTTT CASSLLAESTDTQYF
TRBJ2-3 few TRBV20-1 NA TGCAGTGCTAGAGATGGTCATAGCAGCGCAGATACGCAGTATTTT CSARDGHSSADTQYF
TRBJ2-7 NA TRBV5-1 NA TGCGCCAGCAGCTTGGGGATCGGCAGAATAACCTACGAGCAGTACTTC CASSLGIGRITYEQYF
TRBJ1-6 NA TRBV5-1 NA TGCGCCAGCAGCTTGGAGGGACCGCTTAATTCACCCCTCCACTTT CASSLEGPLNSPLHF
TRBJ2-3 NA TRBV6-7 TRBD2 TGTGCCATCATAGCGGGGAACGCAGATACGCAGTATTTT CAIIAGNADTQYF
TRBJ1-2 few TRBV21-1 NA TGTGCCAGCAGCAAAGAGATGGGGGGTGGCTACACCTTC CASSKEMGGGYTF
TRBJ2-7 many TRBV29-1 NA TGCAGCGTCGCGGGCTCCTACGAGCAGTACTTC CSVAGSYEQYF
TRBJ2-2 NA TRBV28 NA TGTGCCAGCAGTAGGCTTTTGGCTACCCGGAACACCGGGGAGCTGTTTTTT CASSRLLATRNTGELFF
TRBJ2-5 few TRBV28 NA TGTGCCAGCAAGGGACAAGAGACCCAGTACTTC CASKGQETQYF
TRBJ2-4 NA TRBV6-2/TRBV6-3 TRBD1 TGTGCCAGCAGCCCCGACAGGGGGCTAGCCAAAAACATTCAGTACTTC CASSPDRGLAKNIQYF
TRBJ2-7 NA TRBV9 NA TGTGCCAGCAGCGCACGGCGAGACGGATACGAGCAGTACTTC CASSARRDGYEQYF
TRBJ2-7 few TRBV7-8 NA TGTGCCAGCAGCAGACGGTCTGCGTCCTCCTACAATGAGCAGTACTTC CASSRRSASSYNEQYF